Listed below are T cell receptor beta chains from one sample, sequenced in a study of T cells in Graves' hyperthyroidism and ophthalmopathy. TCRdb re-analysed the multiplex PCR reads in MiXCR, keeping a single row per CDR3 protein. This sample has approximately 690,000 distinct CDR3 sequences, with around 21% found just once. Specimen: blood. The receptor set was obtained from a man between 25 and 39 years old with Graves' ophthalmopathy. Both conserved end residues are part of each CDR3. The D gene is left open where the match is weak. A clone size is listed for some rows: how often the clone was seen (once, few, many), or a class if it is expanded.

TRBV24-1	TRBD2	few	TRBJ2-2	TGTGCCACCCGCGGGGGAGGAGGTACCGGGGAGCTGTTTTTT	CATRGGGGTGELFF
TRBV28	TRBD2	few	TRBJ2-7	TGTGCCAGCAGAGGACTAGCGAGCCACTCCTACGAGCAGTACTTC	CASRGLASHSYEQYF
TRBV20-1	NA	few	TRBJ2-1	TGCAGTGCTAGAGGTGGGGCGTTCGTGTACAATGAGCAGTTCTTC	CSARGGAFVYNEQFF
TRBV11-2	TRBD1	many	TRBJ1-1	TGTGCCAGCAGCATAACAGGGGGCTTGAACACTGAAGCTTTCTTT	CASSITGGLNTEAFF
TRBV11-2	TRBD2	many	TRBJ2-1	TGTGCCAGCAGCTCTAGCGGGAGTCCGAGCTCCTACAATGAGCAGTTCTTC	CASSSSGSPSSYNEQFF
TRBV18	NA	many	TRBJ2-1	TGTGCCAGCTCACCGCCGGGACTCTCCAATGAGCAGTTCTTC	CASSPPGLSNEQFF
TRBV27	NA	NA	TRBJ2-1	TGTGCCAGCAGCTGGGGACTCGGATACAATGAGCAGTTCTTC	CASSWGLGYNEQFF
TRBV30	NA	many	TRBJ2-1	TGTGCCTCCCTAATCGGCTCCTACAATGAGCAGTTCTTC	CASLIGSYNEQFF
TRBV5-1	NA	few	TRBJ2-5	TGCGCCAGCAGCGTTGAGCTTGAAGAGACCCAGTACTTC	CASSVELEETQYF
TRBV7-2	NA	many	TRBJ2-7	TGTGCCAGCGCCGAGGGGCCCTACGAGCAGTACTTC	CASAEGPYEQYF
TRBV7-8	NA	many	TRBJ2-3	TGTGCCAGCAGCTCCGATGTTAAGACAGCTAGCACAGATACGCAGTATTTT	CASSSDVKTASTDTQYF
TRBV12-5	TRBD2	many	TRBJ2-1	TGTGCTAGTGGTTCCGGGGTTGGACTAGCGGGAGATCATGAGCAGTTCTTC	CASGSGVGLAGDHEQFF
TRBV5-1	NA	NA	TRBJ2-2	TGCGCCAGCAGCTTTGTACCCGGGGAGCTGTTTTTT	CASSFVPGELFF
TRBV20-1	NA	few	TRBJ1-2	TGCAGTGCTAGAGATGCAGGACCCCGGAACTATGGCTACACCTTC	CSARDAGPRNYGYTF
TRBV2	NA	NA	TRBJ2-2	TGTGCCAGCAGTGAGGACTTTGCCGGGGAGCTGTTTTTT	CASSEDFAGELFF
TRBV7-3	NA	many	TRBJ2-5	TGTGCCAGCAGCTCAAAACCTCCGGGACACAAAGAGACCCAGTACTTC	CASSSKPPGHKETQYF
TRBV24-1	TRBD1	NA	TRBJ2-3	TGTGCCACCAGTGAGGGGACAGGGGAGGCAACAGATACGCAGTATTTT	CATSEGTGEATDTQYF
TRBV13	TRBD1	NA	TRBJ2-5	TGTGCCAGCAGCTTAGTCCAGGGGGCTGGGACCCAGTACTTC	CASSLVQGAGTQYF
TRBV12-3/TRBV12-4	TRBD1	few	TRBJ1-1	TGTGCCAGCAGGGAATCGGGACAGGGGTTGAAGAACACTGAAGCTTTCTTT	CASRESGQGLKNTEAFF
TRBV27	TRBD1	NA	TRBJ2-2	TGTGCCAGCAGTTTATCCCCCACAACAGGGGTCGGGGAGCTGTTTTTT	CASSLSPTTGVGELFF
TRBV2	TRBD1	NA	TRBJ2-5	TGTGCCAGCAGGGCTGGGACAGAAGAGACCCAGTACTTC	CASRAGTEETQYF
TRBV30	NA	NA	TRBJ1-6	TGTGCCTGGAGTGGGGGGGGGCTCTCACCCCTCCACTTT	CAWSGGGLSPLHF
TRBV24-1	NA	NA	TRBJ2-5	TGTGCCACCGGAGGTATAGAGAAAGAGACCCAGTACTTC	CATGGIEKETQYF
TRBV29-1	NA	many	TRBJ2-1	TGCAGCTCCTTAGCAGGACTCTACAATGAGCAGTTCTTC	CSSLAGLYNEQFF
TRBV24-1	NA	NA	TRBJ2-5	TGTGCCACCAGTGATCGACTTATTCAGTACTTC	CATSDRLIQYF
TRBV3-1	NA	many	TRBJ2-1	TGTGCCAGCAGTCCATTGGCGGGCGGCTCCTACAATGAGCAGTTCTTC	CASSPLAGGSYNEQFF
TRBV27	NA	few	TRBJ2-1	TGTGCCAGCAGCAAGGGAGGCTACAATGAGCAGTTCTTC	CASSKGGYNEQFF
TRBV12-3/TRBV12-4	NA	many	TRBJ2-2	TGTGCCAGCAGTTTTCCCCAGGGAAGGGGCACCGGGGAGCTGTTTTTT	CASSFPQGRGTGELFF
TRBV11-2	TRBD1	many	TRBJ2-7	TGTGCCAGCAGATTCCTCCGGGACAGACTTTACGAGCAGTACTTC	CASRFLRDRLYEQYF
TRBV12-3/TRBV12-4	TRBD2	NA	TRBJ2-4	TGTGCCAGCAGTTTAGCCCGGACTAGCGGCTTAGCCAAAAACATTCAGTACTTC	CASSLARTSGLAKNIQYF
TRBV28	TRBD2	few	TRBJ2-7	TGTGCCAGCAGCCAAACCCGGGGGGAGGGTTCGGGGGAGCAGTACTTC	CASSQTRGEGSGEQYF
TRBV20-1	NA	few	TRBJ2-1	TGCAATGCTAGATCCATAGGGCAGGGTAACAACAATGAGCAGTTCTTC	CNARSIGQGNNNEQFF